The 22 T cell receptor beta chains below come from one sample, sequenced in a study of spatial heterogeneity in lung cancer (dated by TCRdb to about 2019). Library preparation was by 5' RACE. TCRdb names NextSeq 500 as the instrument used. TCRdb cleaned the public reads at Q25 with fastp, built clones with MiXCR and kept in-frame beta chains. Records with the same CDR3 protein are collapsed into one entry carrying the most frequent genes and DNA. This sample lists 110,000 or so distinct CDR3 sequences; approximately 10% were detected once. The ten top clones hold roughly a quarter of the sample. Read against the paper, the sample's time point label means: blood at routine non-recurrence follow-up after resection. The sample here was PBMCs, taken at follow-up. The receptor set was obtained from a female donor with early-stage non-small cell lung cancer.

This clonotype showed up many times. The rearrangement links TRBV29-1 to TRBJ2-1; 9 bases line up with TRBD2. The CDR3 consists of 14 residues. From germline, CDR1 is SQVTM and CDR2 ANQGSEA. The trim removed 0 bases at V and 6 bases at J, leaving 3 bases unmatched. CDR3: CSVEEPREGNEQFF. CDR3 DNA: TGCAGCGTTGAAGAACCGCGGGAGGGCAATGAGCAGTTCTTC.

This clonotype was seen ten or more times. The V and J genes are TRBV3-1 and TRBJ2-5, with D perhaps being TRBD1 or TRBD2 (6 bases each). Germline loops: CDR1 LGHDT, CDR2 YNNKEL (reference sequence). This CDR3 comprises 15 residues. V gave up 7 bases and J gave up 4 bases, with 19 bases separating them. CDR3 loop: CASTPLRGGGETQYF. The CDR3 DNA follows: TGTGCCAGCACCCCCCTCCGAGGGGGAGGAGAGACCCAGTACTTC.

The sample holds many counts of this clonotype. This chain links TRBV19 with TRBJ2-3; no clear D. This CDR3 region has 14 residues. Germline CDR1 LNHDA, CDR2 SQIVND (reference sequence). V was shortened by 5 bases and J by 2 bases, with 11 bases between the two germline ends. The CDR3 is CASSPDGFTDTQYF. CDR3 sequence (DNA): TGTGCCAGTAGTCCGGACGGTTTCACAGATACGCAGTATTTT.

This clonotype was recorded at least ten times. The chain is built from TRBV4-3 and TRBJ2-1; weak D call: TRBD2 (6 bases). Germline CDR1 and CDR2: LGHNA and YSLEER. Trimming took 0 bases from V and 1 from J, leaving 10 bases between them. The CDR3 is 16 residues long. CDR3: CASSQEIAVSYNEQFF. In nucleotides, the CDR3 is TGCGCCAGCAGCCAAGAAATAGCGGTGTCCTACAATGAGCAGTTCTTC.

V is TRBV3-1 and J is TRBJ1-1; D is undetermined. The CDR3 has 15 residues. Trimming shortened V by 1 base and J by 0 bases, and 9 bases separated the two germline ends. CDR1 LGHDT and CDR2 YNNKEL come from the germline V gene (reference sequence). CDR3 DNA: TGTGCCAGCAGCCAAGGGAGAAGGGTGAACACTGAAGCTTTCTTT. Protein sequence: CASSQGRRVNTEAFF. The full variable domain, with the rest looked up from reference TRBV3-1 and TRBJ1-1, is DTAVSQTPKYLVTQMGNDKSIKCEQNLGHDTMYWYKQDSKKFLKIMFSYNNKELIINETVPNRFSPKSPDKAHLNLHINSLELGDSAVYFCASSQGRRVNTEAFFGQGTRLTVV.

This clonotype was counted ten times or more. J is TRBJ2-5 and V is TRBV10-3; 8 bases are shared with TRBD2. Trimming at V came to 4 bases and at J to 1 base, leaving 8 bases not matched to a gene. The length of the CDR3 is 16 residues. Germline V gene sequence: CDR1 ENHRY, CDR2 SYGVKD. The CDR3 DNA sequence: TGTGCCATCAGTGGAGCGAGCGGGAGTTCCCAAGAGACCCAGTACTTC. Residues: CAISGASGSSQETQYF.

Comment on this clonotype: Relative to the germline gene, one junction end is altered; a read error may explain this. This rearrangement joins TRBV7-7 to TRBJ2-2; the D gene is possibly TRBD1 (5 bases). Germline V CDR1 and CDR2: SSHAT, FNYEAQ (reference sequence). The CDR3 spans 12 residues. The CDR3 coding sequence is TGTGCTAGCAGCTTCCAGGGCGGGGAGCTGTTTTTT. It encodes CASSFQGGELFF. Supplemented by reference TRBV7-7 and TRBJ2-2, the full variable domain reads GAGVSQSPRYKVTKRGQDVTLRCDPISSHATLYWYQQALGQGPEFLTYFNYEAQPDKSGLPSDRFSAERPEGSISTLTIQRTEQRDSAMYRCASSFQGGELFFGEGSRLTVL.

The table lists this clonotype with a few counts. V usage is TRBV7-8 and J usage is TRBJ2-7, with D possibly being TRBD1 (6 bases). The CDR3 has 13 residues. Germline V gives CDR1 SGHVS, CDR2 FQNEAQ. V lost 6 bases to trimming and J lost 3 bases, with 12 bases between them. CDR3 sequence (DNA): TGTGCCAGCAGTCCGGACAGACGCTACGAGCAGTACTTC. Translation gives CASSPDRRYEQYF.

The CDR3 DNA is TGTGCCAGCAGTTCCCTTTCAGTTTTTTTACGGAGGGAGCAGTACTTC. Translated: CASSSLSVFLRREQYF. This chain joins TRBV2 and TRBJ2-7; D perhaps matches TRBD2 (5 bases). The germline CDR1 and CDR2 sequences are SNHLY and FYNNEI. V gave up 5 bases and J gave up 7 bases, with 24 bases separating them. This CDR3 region has 16 residues.

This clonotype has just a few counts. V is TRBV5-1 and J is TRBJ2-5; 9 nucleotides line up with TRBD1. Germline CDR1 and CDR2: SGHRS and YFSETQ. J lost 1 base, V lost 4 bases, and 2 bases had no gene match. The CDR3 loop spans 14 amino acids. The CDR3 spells CASSGQGLQETQYF. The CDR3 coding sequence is TGCGCCAGCAGCGGACAGGGGCTCCAAGAGACCCAGTACTTC.

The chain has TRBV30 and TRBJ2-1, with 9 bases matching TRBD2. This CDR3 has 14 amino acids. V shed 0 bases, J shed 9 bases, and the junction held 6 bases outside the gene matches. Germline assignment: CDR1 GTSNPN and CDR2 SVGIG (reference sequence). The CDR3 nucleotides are TGTGCCTGGAGTGTATTTAGCGGGAGCGTTGAGCAGTTCTTC. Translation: CAWSVFSGSVEQFF.

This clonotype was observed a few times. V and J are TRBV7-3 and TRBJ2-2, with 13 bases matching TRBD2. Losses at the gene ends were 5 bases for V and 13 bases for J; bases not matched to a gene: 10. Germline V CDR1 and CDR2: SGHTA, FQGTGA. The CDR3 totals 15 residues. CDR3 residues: CASSPRTSGRGALFF. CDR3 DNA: TGTGCCAGCAGCCCGAGGACTAGCGGGAGAGGCGCGCTGTTTTTT.

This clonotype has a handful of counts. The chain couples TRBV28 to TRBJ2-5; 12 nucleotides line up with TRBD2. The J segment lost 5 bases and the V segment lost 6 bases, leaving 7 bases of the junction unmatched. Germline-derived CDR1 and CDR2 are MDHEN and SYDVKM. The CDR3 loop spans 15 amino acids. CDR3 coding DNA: TGTGCCAGCAGCCCAGCCGGGACTAGCGGGGAGACCCAGTACTTC. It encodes CASSPAGTSGETQYF.

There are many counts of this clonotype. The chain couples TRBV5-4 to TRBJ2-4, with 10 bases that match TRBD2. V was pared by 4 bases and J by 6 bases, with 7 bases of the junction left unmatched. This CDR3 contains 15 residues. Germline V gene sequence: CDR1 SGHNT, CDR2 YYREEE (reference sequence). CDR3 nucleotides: TGTGCCAGCAGCCGGAAGCGGGAGGGATTAAACATTCAGTACTTC. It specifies CASSRKREGLNIQYF.

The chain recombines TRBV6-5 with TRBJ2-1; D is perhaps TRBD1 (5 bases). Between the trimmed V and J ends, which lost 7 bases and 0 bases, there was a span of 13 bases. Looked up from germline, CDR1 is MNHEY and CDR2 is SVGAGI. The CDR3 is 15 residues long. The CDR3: CASKQGQGSYNEQFF. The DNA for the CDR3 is TGTGCCAGCAAACAAGGACAAGGCTCCTACAATGAGCAGTTCTTC.

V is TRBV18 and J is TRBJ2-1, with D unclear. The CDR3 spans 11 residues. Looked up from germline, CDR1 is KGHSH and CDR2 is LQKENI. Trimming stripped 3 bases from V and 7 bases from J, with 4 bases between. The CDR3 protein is CASSPINEQFF. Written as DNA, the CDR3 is TGTGCCAGCTCACCGATAAATGAGCAGTTCTTC.

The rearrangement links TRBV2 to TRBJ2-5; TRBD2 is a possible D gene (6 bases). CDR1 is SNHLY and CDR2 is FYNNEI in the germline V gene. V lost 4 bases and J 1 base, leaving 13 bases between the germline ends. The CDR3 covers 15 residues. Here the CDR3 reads CASSARLVGQETQYF. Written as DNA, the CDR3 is TGTGCCAGCAGTGCTAGACTAGTCGGCCAAGAGACCCAGTACTTC. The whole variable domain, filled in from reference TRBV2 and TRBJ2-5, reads EPEVTQTPSHQVTQMGQEVILRCVPISNHLYFYWYRQILGQKVEFLVSFYNNEISEKSEIFDDQFSVERPDGSNFTLKIRSTKLEDSAMYFCASSARLVGQETQYFGPGTRLLVL.

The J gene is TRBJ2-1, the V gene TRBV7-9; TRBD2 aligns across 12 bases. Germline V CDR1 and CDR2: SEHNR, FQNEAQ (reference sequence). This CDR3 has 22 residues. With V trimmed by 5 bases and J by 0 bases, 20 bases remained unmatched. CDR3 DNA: TGTGCCAGCAGCCCCTCCGTCAAAGCTAGCGGGAGGGCTCCAAGCTCCTACAATGAGCAGTTCTTC. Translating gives CASSPSVKASGRAPSSYNEQFF.

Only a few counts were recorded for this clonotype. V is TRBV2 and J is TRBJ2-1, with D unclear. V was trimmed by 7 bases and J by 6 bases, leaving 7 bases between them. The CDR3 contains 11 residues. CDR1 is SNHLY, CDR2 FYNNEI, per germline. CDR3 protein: CASMYFNEQFF. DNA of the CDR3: TGTGCCAGCATGTATTTCAATGAGCAGTTCTTC.

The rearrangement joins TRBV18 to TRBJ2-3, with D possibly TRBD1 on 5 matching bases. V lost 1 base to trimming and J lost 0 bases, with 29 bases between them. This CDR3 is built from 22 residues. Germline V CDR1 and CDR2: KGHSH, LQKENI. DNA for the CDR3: TGTGCCAGCTCACCACGAAGGGGTGCGAAGTCCGGCCAGGGTTATAGCACAGATACGCAGTATTTT. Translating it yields CASSPRRGAKSGQGYSTDTQYF.

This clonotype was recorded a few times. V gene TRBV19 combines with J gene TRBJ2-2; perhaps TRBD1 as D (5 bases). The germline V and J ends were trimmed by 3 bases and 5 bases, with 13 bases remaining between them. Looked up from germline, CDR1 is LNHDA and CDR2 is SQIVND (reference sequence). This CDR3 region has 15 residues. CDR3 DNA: TGTGCCAGTAGTATTTTGGGGCTGGGAACCGGGGAGCTGTTTTTT. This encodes CASSILGLGTGELFF.

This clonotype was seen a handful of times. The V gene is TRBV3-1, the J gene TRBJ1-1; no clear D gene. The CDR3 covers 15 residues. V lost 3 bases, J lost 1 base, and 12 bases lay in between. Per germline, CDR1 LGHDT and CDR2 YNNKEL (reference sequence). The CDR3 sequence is CASSHEPGKNTEAFF. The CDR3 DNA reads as TGTGCCAGCAGCCACGAGCCGGGCAAGAACACTGAAGCTTTCTTT.